Presented here are 3 T cell receptor beta chains from one specimen sequenced in a study of neurological immune-mediated disorders. TCRdb ran MiXCR on the 5' RACE reads and lists one entry per CDR3 protein. The sample lists some 25,000 distinct CDR3 sequences, over 10% occurring once. Time point defined: technical triplicate 1. Sequenced input: CD4+ T cells from blood. The receptors come from a female donor with HTLV-1-associated myelopathy (HAM/TSP).

Worth noting for this clonotype: No DNA is shown, since the ends of the CDR3 on it are uncertain; the CDR3 is the one TCRdb lists. The chain's CDR3 is CASSFYICSASVYGWEQETQYF. The chain combines TRBV9 with TRBJ2-5; the table calls TRBD2, which could not be checked here. Germline V gene data show CDR1 as SGDLS and CDR2 as YYNGEE. With termini counted, the CDR3 has 22 amino acids.

This clonotype qualifies as medium-sized (0.01 to 0.1%). J is TRBJ2-2 and V is TRBV7-8, with D tentatively TRBD1 (7 bases). V dropped 7 bases and J dropped 4 bases, with 16 bases sitting between them. CDR3 length: 15 amino acids. The V gene's germline CDR1 is SGHVS and CDR2 FQNEAQ. CDR3 region: CASTTGAGGTGELFF. As DNA, the CDR3 is TGTGCCAGCACGACGGGGGCAGGGGGCACCGGGGAGCTGTTTTTT.

This clonotype came up many times. The gene calls are TRBV7-8 and TRBJ1-1; D is unresolved. The germline V gene encodes CDR1 SGHVS and CDR2 FQNEAQ. This CDR3 spans 14 amino acids. Deletions cut 5 bases from V and 0 bases from J, with 10 bases between. Written as DNA, the CDR3 is TGTGCCAGCAGCCCACAGAGGATGAACACTGAAGCTTTCTTT. This translates into CASSPQRMNTEAFF.